Here is one T cell receptor beta chain with its context. Data came from immunoSEQ multiplex PCR; TCRdb stores just in-frame clones and leaves some out. The sample holds 110,000 or so clones, about 85% seen once. Trimming took 5 bases from V and 5 from J; bases not matched to a gene: 12. Germline CDR1 and CDR2: SGHVS and FQNEAQ. The CDR3 spans 15 residues. This record belongs to a study of blood T cell repertoires in COVID-19. The Seattle patients, enrolled during active infection, were followed longitudinally. Sample: peripheral blood. The chain links TRBV7-8 to TRBJ2-7; 7 bases match TRBD1. The clonotype originates from a woman between 55 and 75 years old with COVID-19, enrolled during active disease. CDR3 nucleotide sequence: TGTGCCAGCAGCGCAAAGGGGGACAGACTGGACGAGCAGTACTTC. It is translated as CASSAKGDRLDEQYF.